This TCR beta chain was identified during a study of OX40 agonist ivuxolimab in advanced cancers. Overall study context: All patients had ivuxolimab intravenously every 2 weeks at 0.01 to 10 mg/kg.

The CDR3 sequence is 13 residues long. V dropped 5 bases and J dropped 3 bases, with 10 bases sitting between them. CDR1 is SEHNR, CDR2 FQNEAQ, per germline (reference sequence). Only in-frame clones appear in the TCRdb table, and some are missing; sequencing was by immunoSEQ multiplex PCR. Here the sample spans more than 60,000 clones, 85% being singletons. The sample holds a few counts of this clone. The antigen remains undetermined. Study findings and constraints: In general, CD8+ T cells held more expanded clones than CD4+ did, on average. There was clonal expansion of CD4+ and CD8+ blood T cells by week 6 at 0.1 to 3.0 mg/kg. Undetermined was the antigen specificity of the expanded peripheral T cells.

The TCR originated in an adult with an advanced solid tumor such as melanoma, head and neck, liver or kidney cancer. This rearrangement joins TRBV7-9 to TRBJ1-1; a weak D match, TRBD1 (5 bases). The input for sequencing was CD4+ or CD8+ T cells sorted from blood, taken in a trial of the OX40 agonist ivuxolimab. In DNA form, the CDR3 reads TGTGCCAGCAGCACCCCAGGGTACACTGAAGCTTTCTTT. This codes for CASSTPGYTEAFF.